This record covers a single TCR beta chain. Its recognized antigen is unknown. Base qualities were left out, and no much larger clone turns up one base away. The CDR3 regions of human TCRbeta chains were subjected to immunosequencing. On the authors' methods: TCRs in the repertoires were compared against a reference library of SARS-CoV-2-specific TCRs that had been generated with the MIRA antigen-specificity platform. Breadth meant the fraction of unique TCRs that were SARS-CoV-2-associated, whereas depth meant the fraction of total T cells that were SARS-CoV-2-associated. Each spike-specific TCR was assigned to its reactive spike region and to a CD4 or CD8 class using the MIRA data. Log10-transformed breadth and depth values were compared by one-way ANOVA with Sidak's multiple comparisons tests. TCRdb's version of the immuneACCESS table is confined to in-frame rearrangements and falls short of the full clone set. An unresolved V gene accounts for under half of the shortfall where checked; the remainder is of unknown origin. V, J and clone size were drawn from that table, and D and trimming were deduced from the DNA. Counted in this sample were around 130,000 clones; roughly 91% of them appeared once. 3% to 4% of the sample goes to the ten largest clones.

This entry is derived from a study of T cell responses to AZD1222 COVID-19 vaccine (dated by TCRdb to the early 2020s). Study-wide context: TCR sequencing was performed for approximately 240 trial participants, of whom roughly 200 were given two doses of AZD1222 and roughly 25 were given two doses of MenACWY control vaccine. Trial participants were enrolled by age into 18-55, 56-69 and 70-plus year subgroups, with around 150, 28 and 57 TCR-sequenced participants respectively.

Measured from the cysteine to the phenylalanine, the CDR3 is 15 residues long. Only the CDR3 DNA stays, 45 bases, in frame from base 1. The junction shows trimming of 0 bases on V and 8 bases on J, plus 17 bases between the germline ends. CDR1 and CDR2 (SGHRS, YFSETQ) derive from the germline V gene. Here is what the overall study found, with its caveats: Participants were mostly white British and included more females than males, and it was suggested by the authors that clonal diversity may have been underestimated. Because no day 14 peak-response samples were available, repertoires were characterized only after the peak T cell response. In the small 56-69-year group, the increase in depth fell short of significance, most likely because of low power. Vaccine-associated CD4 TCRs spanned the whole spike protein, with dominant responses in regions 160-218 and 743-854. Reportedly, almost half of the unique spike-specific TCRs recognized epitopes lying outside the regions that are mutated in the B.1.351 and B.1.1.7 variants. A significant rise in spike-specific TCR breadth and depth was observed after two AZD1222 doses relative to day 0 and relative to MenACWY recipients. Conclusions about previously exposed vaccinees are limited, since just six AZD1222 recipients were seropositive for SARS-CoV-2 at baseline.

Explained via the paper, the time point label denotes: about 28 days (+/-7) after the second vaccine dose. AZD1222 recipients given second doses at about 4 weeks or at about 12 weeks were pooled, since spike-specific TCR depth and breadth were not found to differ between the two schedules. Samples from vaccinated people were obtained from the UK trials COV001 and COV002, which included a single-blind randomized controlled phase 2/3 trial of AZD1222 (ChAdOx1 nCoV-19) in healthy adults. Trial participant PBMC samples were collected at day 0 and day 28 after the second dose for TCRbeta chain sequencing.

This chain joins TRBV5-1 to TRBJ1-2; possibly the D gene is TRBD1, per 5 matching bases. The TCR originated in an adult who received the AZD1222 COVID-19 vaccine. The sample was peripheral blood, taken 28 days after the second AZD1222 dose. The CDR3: CASSLVWGGEGGYTF. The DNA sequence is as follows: TGCGCCAGCAGCTTGGTCTGGGGAGGAGAGGGGGGCTACACCTTC.